The 25 T cell receptor beta chains below were found in one sample sequenced in a study of shared clonotypes between healthy human individuals. Here immunoSEQ multiplex PCR was the method, and the copy in TCRdb shows in-frame clones only, minus some. The sample holds about 1 million clones, about 74% seen once. Sample: memory CD4+ T cells sorted from blood. Subset in this sample: CD45RA-negative fraction. These receptors were obtained from a man between 18 and 29 years old in good health.

The chain employs TRBV11-2 and TRBJ2-3; D perhaps matches TRBD2 (9 bases). Deletions cut 6 bases from V and 6 bases from J, with 19 bases between. The CDR3 is 15 amino acids. The germline CDR1 and CDR2 sequences are SGHAT and FQNNGV. This CDR3 is CASRSQGAGGDTQYF. The CDR3 nucleotides are TGTGCCAGCAGATCCCAGGGGGCGGGAGGGGATACGCAGTATTTT.

Concerning this clone itself: At the DNA level, this CDR3 is encoded by other sequences in the same sample as well. V usage is TRBV27 and J usage is TRBJ2-7; 12 bases align to TRBD2. V trimming: 6 bases; J trimming: 1 base; junction bases outside the gene matches: 4. CDR1 is MNHEY and CDR2 is SMNVEV in the germline V gene (reference sequence). This CDR3 is built from 15 residues. The CDR3 loop is CASSPGLAGSYEQYF. In nucleotides, the CDR3 is TGTGCCAGCAGCCCTGGACTAGCGGGATCCTACGAGCAGTACTTC.

This chain uses TRBV6-6 with TRBJ1-5; perhaps TRBD1 as D (6 bases). The germline V gene has CDR1 MNHNY and CDR2 SVGAGI (reference sequence). This CDR3 has 15 amino acids. V was trimmed by 2 bases and J by 0 bases, leaving 8 bases between them. CDR3 bases: TGTGCCAGCAGTTACGACAGGACTAGCAATCAGCCCCAGCATTTT. Protein: CASSYDRTSNQPQHF.

This clone was recorded once. The chain's CDR3 is CASSSWGTTEAFF. The CDR3 bases are TGTGCCAGCAGCTCGTGGGGTACCACTGAAGCTTTCTTT. The gene calls are TRBV7-9 and TRBJ1-1; D is uncertain. Germline V gives CDR1 SEHNR, CDR2 FQNEAQ (reference sequence). V lost 4 bases and J 4 bases, leaving 10 bases between the germline ends. This CDR3 region has 13 residues.

The rearrangement uses TRBV27 and TRBJ1-2, with TRBD1 identical over 8 bases. V shed 6 bases, J shed 8 bases, and the junction held 20 bases outside the gene matches. This CDR3 region has 17 residues. Looked up from germline, CDR1 is MNHEY and CDR2 is SMNVEV (reference sequence). This CDR3 reads CASSTGTGPTGTKGYTF. The CDR3 region has the DNA TGTGCCAGCAGCACCGGGACAGGCCCAACAGGTACTAAGGGCTACACCTTC.

The rearrangement links TRBV27 to TRBJ2-5; D might be TRBD2 (6 bases). V gave up 3 bases and J gave up 6 bases, with 20 bases separating them. This CDR3 has 16 amino acids. The germline CDR1 and CDR2 sequences are MNHEY and SMNVEV (reference sequence). The CDR3 coding sequence is TGTGCCAGCAGTTTCTCGGGACTCCGTAGGGAAAAGACCCAGTACTTC. Its translation: CASSFSGLRREKTQYF.

For this clone: A single base separates this from a much larger clone, so it may be a read error. The genes are TRBV6-5 and TRBJ2-7; D unresolved. V lost 6 bases, J lost 3 bases, and 6 bases lay in between. CDR3 size: 11 residues. Germline V gene lookup returns CDR1 MNHEY and CDR2 SVGAGI. The CDR3 here is CASSNNYEQYF. Written as DNA, the CDR3 is TGTGCCAGCAGCAATAACTACGAGCAGTACTTC.

V is TRBV19 and J is TRBJ2-2, with D tentatively TRBD2 (5 bases). CDR1 LNHDA and CDR2 SQIVND come from the germline V gene (reference sequence). This CDR3 comprises 14 residues. The V and J ends lost 6 bases and 7 bases respectively, with 15 bases between them. The CDR3, as DNA: TGTGCCAGTAGCTCACGGTCGGGAAGCGGGGAGCTGTTTTTT. It specifies CASSSRSGSGELFF.

This chain uses TRBV10-3 with TRBJ1-1; D gene unclear. The V and J ends lost 2 bases and 3 bases respectively, with 10 bases between them. Germline CDR1 is ENHRY and CDR2 is SYGVKD. This CDR3 comprises 14 residues. CDR3 in amino acids: CAISEGVEYTEAFF. DNA for the CDR3: TGTGCCATCAGTGAGGGGGTTGAGTACACTGAAGCTTTCTTT.

The V call is TRBV11-2, the J call TRBJ2-1, with D possibly TRBD2 on 6 matching bases. V was cut by 4 bases and J by 7 bases, with 14 bases left in between. The CDR3 has 14 residues. CDR1 SGHAT and CDR2 FQNNGV come from the germline V gene. The CDR3, as DNA: TGTGCCAGCAGCTGGGGGGTACTGGGAAATGAGCAGTTCTTC. Its translation: CASSWGVLGNEQFF.

The J gene is TRBJ2-6, the V gene TRBV2, with TRBD2 matching over 8 bases. V lost 7 bases to trimming and J lost 0 bases; unmatched junction nucleotides: 8. CDR3 length equals 17 residues. Germline V gene sequence: CDR1 SNHLY, CDR2 FYNNEI. As DNA, the CDR3 is TGTGCCAGCATGGCCAGCGGGGGTCCCTCTGGGGCCAACGTCCTGACTTTC. Protein: CASMASGGPSGANVLTF.

The rearrangement uses TRBV6-5 and TRBJ1-1; D unresolved. Trimming took 5 bases from V and 7 from J, leaving 14 bases between them. Germline assignment: CDR1 MNHEY and CDR2 SVGAGI. This CDR3 is 13 amino acids long. CDR3 DNA sequence: TGTGCCAGCAGTAACCAACTGGACGGTGAAGCTTTCTTT. As protein: CASSNQLDGEAFF.

The J gene is TRBJ2-3, the V gene TRBV19, with D possibly matching TRBD2 (5 bases). With 10 bases removed from V and 0 bases from J, the gap between germline ends came to 11 bases. This CDR3 is built from 13 residues. Germline V gene data show CDR1 as LNHDA and CDR2 as SQIVND (reference sequence). In DNA, the CDR3 is TGTGCCACCGACCGAGGGAGCACAGATACGCAGTATTTT. This encodes CATDRGSTDTQYF.

The V and J genes are TRBV18 and TRBJ1-3; 7 nucleotides match TRBD1. The V gene end was trimmed by 4 bases and the J gene end by 0 bases; junction bases not matched to a gene: 3. CDR1 KGHSH and CDR2 LQKENI come from the germline V gene. The CDR3 spans 15 residues. This CDR3 is CASSRGQSSGNTIYF. CDR3 bases: TGTGCCAGCTCACGGGGACAGAGCTCTGGAAACACCATATATTTT.

Concerning this clone itself: The junction departs from the called germline gene at one end, perhaps through a read error. The chain has TRBV6-1 and TRBJ2-3; 8 bases map to TRBD2. Germline V gives CDR1 MNHNS, CDR2 SASEGT. The CDR3 is made up of 22 amino acids. CDR3 sequence (DNA): TGTGCCAGCAGTCAAGCCCCCTCTGGCGGGAGGCCCGCCACGAGTTTCACAGATACGCAGTATTTT. As protein: CASSQAPSGGRPATSFTDTQYF.

This sequence joins TRBV5-1 and TRBJ2-7, with TRBD2 identical over 16 bases. The ends lost 4 bases at V and 5 bases at J; junction bases unmatched: 6. The CDR3 sequence is 16 residues long. The germline V gene has CDR1 SGHRS and CDR2 YFSETQ. The CDR3 region has the DNA TGCGCCAGCAGCCTTGGGGGACTAGCGGGAGGGAACGAGCAGTACTTC. As protein: CASSLGGLAGGNEQYF.

This chain uses TRBV7-2 with TRBJ2-1; D not certain. Trimming stripped 5 bases from V and 5 bases from J, with 22 bases between. Germline assignment: CDR1 SGHTA and CDR2 FQGNSA. There are 17 residues in the CDR3. The CDR3 DNA reads TGTGCCAGCAGCCCAGCCCTAAGCGCGAAGTACGACAATGAGCAGTTCTTC. Translating gives CASSPALSAKYDNEQFF.

Only a few counts were recorded for this clone. This chain uses TRBV30 with TRBJ1-2; D not certain. The CDR3 runs 11 residues. V was cut by 2 bases and J by 8 bases, with 9 bases left in between. Germline V lookup: CDR1 GTSNPN, CDR2 SVGIG (reference sequence). CDR3 DNA sequence: TGTGCCTGGAGTCGGGTACAGGGCTACACCTTC. It encodes CAWSRVQGYTF.

As to this clone: The sample contains more than one DNA sequence encoding this CDR3. The chain couples TRBV28 to TRBJ2-7; perhaps TRBD1 as D (5 bases). The V end lost 5 bases, the J end lost 7 bases, and 6 bases lay between the germline ends. Germline values: CDR1 MDHEN, CDR2 SYDVKM. The CDR3 is 10 amino acids. CDR3 region: CASSRTEQYF. The CDR3 DNA sequence: TGTGCCAGCAGTCGGACAGAGCAGTACTTC.

The CDR3 protein is CAWRQTGAGNTIYF. CDR3 coding DNA: TGTGCCTGGAGACAAACAGGGGCTGGAAACACCATATATTTT. The gene calls are TRBV30 and TRBJ1-3, with TRBD1 identical over 7 bases. The CDR3 has 14 residues. The J segment lost 2 bases and the V segment lost 3 bases, leaving 4 bases of the junction unmatched. The V gene's germline CDR1 is GTSNPN and CDR2 SVGIG (reference sequence).

The gene calls are TRBV6-5 and TRBJ2-6, with D uncertain. Trimming left V 5 bases short and J 0 bases short, with 8 bases between. CDR1 is MNHEY and CDR2 is SVGAGI in the germline V gene. The CDR3 is 15 amino acids. This CDR3 is CASSIGNSGANVLTF. As DNA, the CDR3 is TGTGCCAGCAGTATCGGCAACTCTGGGGCCAACGTCCTGACTTTC.

This clone was seen more than once but under ten times. The chain recombines TRBV2 with TRBJ2-1; D perhaps matches TRBD1 (7 bases). Trimming cost V 6 bases and J 10 bases, with 19 bases left between them. Germline assignment: CDR1 SNHLY and CDR2 FYNNEI. The CDR3 consists of 14 residues. DNA for the CDR3: TGTGCCAGCAGGGGAAGGACAGGTGGGGGGGAGCAGTTCTTC. Its protein is CASRGRTGGGEQFF. Supplemented by reference TRBV2 and TRBJ2-1, the full variable domain reads EPEVTQTPSHQVTQMGQEVILRCVPISNHLYFYWYRQILGQKVEFLVSFYNNEISEKSEIFDDQFSVERPDGSNFTLKIRSTKLEDSAMYFCASRGRTGGGEQFFGPGTRLTVL.

The chain links TRBV20-1 to TRBJ2-1; D possibly corresponds to TRBD2 (5 bases). The V gene lost 3 bases and the J gene lost 10 bases, with 10 bases spanning the gap. Germline CDR1 and CDR2: DFQATT and SNEGSKA (reference sequence). The CDR3 is 11 amino acids. The CDR3 here is CSARPSPEQFF. The CDR3 region has the DNA TGCAGTGCTAGGCCTAGCCCAGAGCAGTTCTTC.

Comment on this clone: One end of the junction fails to match germline, which may point to a read error. This sample also contains other DNA sequences that code for the same CDR3. The chain joins TRBV15 to TRBJ2-3; perhaps TRBD2 as D (7 bases). CDR1 LNHNV and CDR2 YYDKDF come from the germline V gene (reference sequence). The CDR3 totals 16 residues. The CDR3 region has the DNA TGCGCCACCAGCAGAGGAGGGGGAGGGATCACAGATACGCAGTATTTT. Amino acids: CATSRGGGGITDTQYF.

This chain links TRBV7-2 with TRBJ2-7; TRBD2 matches 12 bases. The V gene end was trimmed by 5 bases and the J gene end by 3 bases; junction bases not matched to a gene: 5. CDR1 and CDR2 from the germline V gene are SGHTA and FQGNSA. The CDR3 extends over 15 amino acids. CDR3 region: CASSAGLAGIYEQYF. CDR3 sequence (DNA): TGTGCCAGCAGCGCCGGACTAGCGGGGATCTACGAGCAGTACTTC.